This T cell receptor (beta chain) was found in a study of blood T cell repertoires in COVID-19. Study-level information: Samples of COVID-19 (acute and convalescent) were obtained from the United States, Italy and Spain. PBMCs, B-cell-depleted T cells, or T cells were the source of the cDNA or gDNA that made up the material.

Original analysis: Counts of nucleated cells, estimated from reference gene primer amplification, were obtained. Assay: immunoSEQ multiplex PCR; the TCRdb copy retains only in-frame clones and omits some. Clonal size and the V and J genes are those of that table, whereas D and trimming came from the DNA. The sample shows around 100,000 clones, about 90% of them seen only once. With V trimmed by 3 bases and J by 4 bases, 8 bases remained unmatched. The CDR3 extends over 15 amino acids. CDR1 is SGDLS and CDR2 is YYNGEE in the germline V gene. This clonotype was sampled from a human donor in a cohort sampled during active COVID-19. The chain recombines TRBV9 with TRBJ2-7; the match to TRBD2 covers 9 bases. Input material: peripheral blood. The CDR3 sequence: CASSAGTSQSYEQYF. The CDR3 DNA reads TGTGCCAGCAGCGCTGGGACTAGCCAGTCTTACGAGCAGTACTTC.